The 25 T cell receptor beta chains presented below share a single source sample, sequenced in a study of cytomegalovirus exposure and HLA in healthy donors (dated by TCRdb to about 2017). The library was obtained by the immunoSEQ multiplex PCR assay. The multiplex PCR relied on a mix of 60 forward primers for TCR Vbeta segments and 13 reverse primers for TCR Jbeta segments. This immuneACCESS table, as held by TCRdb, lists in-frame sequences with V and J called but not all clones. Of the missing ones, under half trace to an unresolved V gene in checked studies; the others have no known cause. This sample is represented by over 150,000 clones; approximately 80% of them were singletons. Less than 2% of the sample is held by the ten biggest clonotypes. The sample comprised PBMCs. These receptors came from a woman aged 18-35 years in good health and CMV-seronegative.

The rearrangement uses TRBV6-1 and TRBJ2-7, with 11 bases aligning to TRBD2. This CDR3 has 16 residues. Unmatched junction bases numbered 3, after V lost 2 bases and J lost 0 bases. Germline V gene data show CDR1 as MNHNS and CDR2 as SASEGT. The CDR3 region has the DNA TGTGCCAGCAGTGAAAGTAGCGGGAGGGCCTCCTACGAGCAGTACTTC. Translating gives CASSESSGRASYEQYF.

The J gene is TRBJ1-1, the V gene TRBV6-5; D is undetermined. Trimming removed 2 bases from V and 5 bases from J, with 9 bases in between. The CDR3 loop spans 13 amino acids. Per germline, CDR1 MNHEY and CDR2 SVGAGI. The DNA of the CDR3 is TGTGCCAGCAGTTACAACGAGGGAACTGAAGCTTTCTTT. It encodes CASSYNEGTEAFF.

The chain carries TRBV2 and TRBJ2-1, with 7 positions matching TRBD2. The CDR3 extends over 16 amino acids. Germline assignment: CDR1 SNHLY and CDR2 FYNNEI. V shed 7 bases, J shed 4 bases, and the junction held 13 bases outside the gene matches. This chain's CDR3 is CASTSQGLAAYNEQFF. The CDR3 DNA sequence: TGTGCCAGCACATCCCAGGGTCTAGCGGCATACAATGAGCAGTTCTTC.

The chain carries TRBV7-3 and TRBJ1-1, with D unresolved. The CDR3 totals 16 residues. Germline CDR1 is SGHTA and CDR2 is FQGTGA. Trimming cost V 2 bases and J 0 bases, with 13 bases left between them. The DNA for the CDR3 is TGTGCCAGCAGCTTACAGGCAGCACGGTTGAACACTGAAGCTTTCTTT. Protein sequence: CASSLQAARLNTEAFF.

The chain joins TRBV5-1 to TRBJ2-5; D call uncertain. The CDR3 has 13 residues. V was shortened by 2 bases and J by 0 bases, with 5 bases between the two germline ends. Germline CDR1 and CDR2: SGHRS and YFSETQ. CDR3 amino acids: CASSFRYQETQYF. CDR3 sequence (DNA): TGCGCCAGCAGCTTCCGGTACCAAGAGACCCAGTACTTC.

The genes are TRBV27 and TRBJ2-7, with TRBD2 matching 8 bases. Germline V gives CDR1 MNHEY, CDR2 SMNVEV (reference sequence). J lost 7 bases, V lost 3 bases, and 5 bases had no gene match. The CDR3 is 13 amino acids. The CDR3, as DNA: TGTGCCAGCAGTTTTTGGGGCGGGAGGGAGCAGTACTTC. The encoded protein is CASSFWGGREQYF.

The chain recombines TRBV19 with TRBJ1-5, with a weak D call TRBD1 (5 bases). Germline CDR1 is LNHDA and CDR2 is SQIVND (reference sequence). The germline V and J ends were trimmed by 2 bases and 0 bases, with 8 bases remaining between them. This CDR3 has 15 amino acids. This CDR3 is CASSIPTVSNQPQHF. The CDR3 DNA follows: TGTGCCAGTAGTATACCGACAGTTAGCAATCAGCCCCAGCATTTT.

The CDR3 coding sequence is TGTGCCAGCAGCTGGACAGGGGACACTGAAGCTTTCTTT. Translation gives CASSWTGDTEAFF. The V and J genes are TRBV7-3 and TRBJ1-1; TRBD1 agrees at 9 bases. V shed 4 bases and J 3 bases; nucleotides not matched to a gene: 0. This CDR3 region has 13 residues. The germline V gene encodes CDR1 SGHTA and CDR2 FQGTGA.

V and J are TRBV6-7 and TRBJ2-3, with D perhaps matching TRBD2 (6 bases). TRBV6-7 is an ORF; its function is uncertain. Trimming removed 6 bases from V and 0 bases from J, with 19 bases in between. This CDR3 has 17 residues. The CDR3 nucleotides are TGTGCCAGCAGCCACGGAGGGCGACTAACTAGCACAGATACGCAGTATTTT. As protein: CASSHGGRLTSTDTQYF.

Here the CDR3 DNA reads TGTGCCAGCAGCTTAAGAACGAGTAACTATGGCTACACCTTC. Translated, it gives CASSLRTSNYGYTF. V and J are TRBV7-3 and TRBJ1-2; D unclear. In germline, CDR1 is SGHTA, CDR2 FQGTGA. The CDR3 loop spans 14 amino acids. V lost 1 base and J lost 1, with 7 bases in between.

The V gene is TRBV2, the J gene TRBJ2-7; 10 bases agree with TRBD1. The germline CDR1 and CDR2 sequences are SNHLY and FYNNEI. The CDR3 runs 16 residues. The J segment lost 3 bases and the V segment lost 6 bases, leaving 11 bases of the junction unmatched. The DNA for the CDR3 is TGTGCCAGCAGATTATATCCGGGACAGGGGATCTACGAGCAGTACTTC. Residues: CASRLYPGQGIYEQYF.

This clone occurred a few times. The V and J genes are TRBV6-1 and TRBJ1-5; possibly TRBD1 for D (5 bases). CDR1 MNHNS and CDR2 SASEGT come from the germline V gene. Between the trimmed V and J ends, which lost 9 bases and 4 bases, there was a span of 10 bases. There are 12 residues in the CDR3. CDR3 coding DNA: TGTGCCAGTCGACAGAATAATCAGCCCCAGCATTTT. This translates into CASRQNNQPQHF.

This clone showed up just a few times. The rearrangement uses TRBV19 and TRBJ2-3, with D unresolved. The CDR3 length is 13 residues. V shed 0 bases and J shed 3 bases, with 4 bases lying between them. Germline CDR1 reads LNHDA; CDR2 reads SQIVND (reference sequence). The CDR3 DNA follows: TGTGCCAGTAGTATAGACAGAACAGATACGCAGTATTTT. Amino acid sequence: CASSIDRTDTQYF.

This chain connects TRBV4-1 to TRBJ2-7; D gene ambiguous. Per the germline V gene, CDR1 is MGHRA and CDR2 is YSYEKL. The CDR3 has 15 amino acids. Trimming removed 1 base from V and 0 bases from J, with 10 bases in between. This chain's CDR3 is CASSQVGRTSYEQYF. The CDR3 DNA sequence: TGCGCCAGCAGCCAAGTGGGCAGAACCTCCTACGAGCAGTACTTC.

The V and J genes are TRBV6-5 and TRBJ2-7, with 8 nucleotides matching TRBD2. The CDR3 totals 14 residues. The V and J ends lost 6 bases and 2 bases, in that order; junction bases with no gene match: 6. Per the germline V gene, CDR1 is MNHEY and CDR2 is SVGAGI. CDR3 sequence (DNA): TGTGCCAGCAGGAGGGGGGGACTAGCCTACGAGCAGTACTTC. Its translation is CASRRGGLAYEQYF.

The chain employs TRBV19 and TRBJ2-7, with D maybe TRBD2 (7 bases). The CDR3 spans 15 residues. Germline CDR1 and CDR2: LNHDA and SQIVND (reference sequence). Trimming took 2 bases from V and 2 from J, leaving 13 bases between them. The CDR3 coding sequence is TGTGCCAGTAGTATATCCGGGGGGACAACCTACGAGCAGTACTTC. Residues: CASSISGGTTYEQYF.

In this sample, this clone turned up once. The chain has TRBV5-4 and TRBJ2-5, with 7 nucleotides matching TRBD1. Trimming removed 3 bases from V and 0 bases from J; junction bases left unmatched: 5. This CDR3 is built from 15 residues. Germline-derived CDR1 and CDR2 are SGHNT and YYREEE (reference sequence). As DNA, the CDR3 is TGTGCCAGCAGCTCGAGGGACAGTTACCAAGAGACCCAGTACTTC. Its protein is CASSSRDSYQETQYF.

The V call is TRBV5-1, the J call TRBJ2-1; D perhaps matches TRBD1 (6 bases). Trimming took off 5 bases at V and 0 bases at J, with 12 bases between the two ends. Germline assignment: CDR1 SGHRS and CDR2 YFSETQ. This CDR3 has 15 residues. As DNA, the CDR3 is TGCGCCAGCAGGGTAACAGGGAACTCCTACAATGAGCAGTTCTTC. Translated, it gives CASRVTGNSYNEQFF. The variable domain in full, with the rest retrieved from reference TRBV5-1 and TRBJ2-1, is KAGVTQTPRYLIKTRGQQVTLSCSPISGHRSVSWYQQTPGQGLQFLFEYFSETQRNKGNFPGRFSGRQFSNSRSEMNVSTLELGDSALYLCASRVTGNSYNEQFFGPGTRLTVL.

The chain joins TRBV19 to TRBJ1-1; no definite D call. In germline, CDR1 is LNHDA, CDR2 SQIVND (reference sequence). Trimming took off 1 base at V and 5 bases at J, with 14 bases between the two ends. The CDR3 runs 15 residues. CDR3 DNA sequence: TGTGCCAGTAGTATAGTCCCAGGTGGTAGGACTGAAGCTTTCTTT. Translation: CASSIVPGGRTEAFF.

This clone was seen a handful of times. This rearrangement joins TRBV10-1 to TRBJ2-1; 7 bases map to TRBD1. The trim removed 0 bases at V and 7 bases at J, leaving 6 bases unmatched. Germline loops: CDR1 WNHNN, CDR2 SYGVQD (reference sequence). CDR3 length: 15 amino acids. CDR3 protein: CASSESWTGINEQFF. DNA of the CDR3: TGCGCCAGCAGTGAGTCCTGGACAGGTATAAATGAGCAGTTCTTC.

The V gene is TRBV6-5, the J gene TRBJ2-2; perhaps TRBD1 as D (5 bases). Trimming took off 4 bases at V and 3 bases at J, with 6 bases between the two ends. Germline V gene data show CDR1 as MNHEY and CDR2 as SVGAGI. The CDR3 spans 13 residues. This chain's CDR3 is CASSSRDTGELFF. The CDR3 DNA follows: TGTGCCAGCAGTTCCAGGGACACCGGGGAGCTGTTTTTT.

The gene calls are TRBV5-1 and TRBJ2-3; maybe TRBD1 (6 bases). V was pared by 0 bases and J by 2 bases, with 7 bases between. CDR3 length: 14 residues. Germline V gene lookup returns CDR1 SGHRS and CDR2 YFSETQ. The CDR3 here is CASSLGDITDTQYF. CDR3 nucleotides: TGCGCCAGCAGCTTGGGGGACATCACAGATACGCAGTATTTT. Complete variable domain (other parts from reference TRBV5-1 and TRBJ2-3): KAGVTQTPRYLIKTRGQQVTLSCSPISGHRSVSWYQQTPGQGLQFLFEYFSETQRNKGNFPGRFSGRQFSNSRSEMNVSTLELGDSALYLCASSLGDITDTQYFGPGTRLTVL.

CDR3 loop: CASTFTGNTIYF. The CDR3 bases are TGTGCCAGCACCTTTACAGGAAACACCATATATTTT. The chain is built from TRBV7-9 and TRBJ1-3, with D unclear. The length of the CDR3 is 12 residues. Trimming took off 7 bases at V and 4 bases at J, with 8 bases between the two ends. The germline gives CDR1 SEHNR, CDR2 FQNEAQ (reference sequence).

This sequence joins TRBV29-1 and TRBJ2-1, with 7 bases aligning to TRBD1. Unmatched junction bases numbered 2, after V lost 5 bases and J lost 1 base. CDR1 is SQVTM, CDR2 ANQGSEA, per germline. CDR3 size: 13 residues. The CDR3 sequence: CSVQQGSYNEQFF. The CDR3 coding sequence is TGCAGCGTTCAACAGGGGTCCTACAATGAGCAGTTCTTC.

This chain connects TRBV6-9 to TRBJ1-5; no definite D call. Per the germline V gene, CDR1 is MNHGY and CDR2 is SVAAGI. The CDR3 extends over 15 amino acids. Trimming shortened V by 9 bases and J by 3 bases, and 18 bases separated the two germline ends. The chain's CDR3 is CARMVLVLFNQPQHF. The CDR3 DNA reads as TGTGCCAGGATGGTCTTAGTTCTTTTCAATCAGCCCCAGCATTTT.